This T cell receptor beta chain comes out of a study of cytomegalovirus exposure and HLA in healthy donors. With respect to this clone: Its antigen is not known.

Study-wide findings and caveats: Accounts indicate the classifier identified cytomegalovirus status with strong specificity and sensitivity.

TCRdb's copy holds only in-frame clones and misses some; the assay was immunoSEQ multiplex PCR. The sample carries some 140,000 clones, roughly 84% recorded once. The TCR sequence derives from a human donor in good health. Sequenced sample: PBMCs.

The CDR3 DNA reads as TGTGCCATCAGCGGGACTAGAGGCAATGAGCAGTTCTTC. Translating it yields CAISGTRGNEQFF. The chain couples TRBV10-3 to TRBJ2-1; 8 bases fit TRBD2. The CDR3 is made up of 13 amino acids. From germline, CDR1 is ENHRY and CDR2 SYGVKD. Trimming at V came to 6 bases and at J to 6 bases, leaving 4 bases not matched to a gene.